The 13 T cell receptor beta chains reported below all come from one sample, sequenced in a study of post-analysis software for immune sequencing data. General observations from the study: Five or six TRBV segments, TRBV5-6, TRBV5-1 and TRBV20-1 among them, were found more frequent in patients than controls.

These TCRs are of unknown antigen specificity. cDNA libraries for TCR beta contained unique molecular identifiers. One entry per CDR3 protein, called by TCRdb with MiXCR from the PCR reads. The sample has about 170,000 distinct CDR3 sequences, about 29% seen once. The sequencing input was blood. The receptors were sampled from a girl aged 5-17 years with multiple sclerosis.

Only a few counts were recorded for this clonotype. The rearrangement joins TRBV2 to TRBJ2-1; D unresolved. The germline V and J ends were trimmed by 1 base and 4 bases, with 2 bases remaining between them. The germline CDR1 and CDR2 sequences are SNHLY and FYNNEI. The CDR3 length is 12 residues. CDR3 DNA: TGTGCCAGCAGTGAAGATTACAATGAGCAGTTCTTC. Its protein is CASSEDYNEQFF.

This clonotype was picked up many times. The J gene is TRBJ2-5, the V gene TRBV28; 12 bases agree with TRBD1. The CDR3 contains 15 residues. Germline V gene data show CDR1 as MDHEN and CDR2 as SYDVKM. V lost 6 bases and J lost 4; bases outside the gene matches: 6. DNA of the CDR3: TGTGCCAGCAGCACCGGGACAGGGGGCCGAGAGACCCAGTACTTC. This translates into CASSTGTGGRETQYF.

In its sample, this clonotype was seen a few times. The chain recombines TRBV20-1 with TRBJ1-5; 8 bases fit TRBD1. The V and J ends lost 4 bases and 2 bases, in that order; junction bases with no gene match: 4. The CDR3 runs 14 residues. Per the germline V gene, CDR1 is DFQATT and CDR2 is SNEGSKA (reference sequence). The CDR3 reads CSAITTGGNQPQHF. The CDR3, as DNA: TGCAGTGCTATAACGACAGGGGGCAATCAGCCCCAGCATTTT.

Only a few counts were recorded for this clonotype. The rearrangement uses TRBV5-1 and TRBJ1-2, with D possibly matching TRBD1 (6 bases). Germline CDR1 SGHRS, CDR2 YFSETQ. The CDR3 has 15 amino acids. The CDR3 coding sequence is TGCGCTAGCGGCTTGGCCAGGTCAGGGGTAAATGGCTACACCTTC. It translates to CASGLARSGVNGYTF.

The chain carries TRBV2 and TRBJ1-5, with a weak D call TRBD1 (5 bases). V dropped 5 bases and J dropped 3 bases, with 8 bases sitting between them. Per the germline V gene, CDR1 is SNHLY and CDR2 is FYNNEI. There are 13 residues in the CDR3. The CDR3 DNA is TGTGCCAGCAGTAGGGACGTCAATCAGCCCCAGCATTTT. Translation: CASSRDVNQPQHF. The full variable domain, rest sourced from reference TRBV2 and TRBJ1-5, is EPEVTQTPSHQVTQMGQEVILRCVPISNHLYFYWYRQILGQKVEFLVSFYNNEISEKSEIFDDQFSVERPDGSNFTLKIRSTKLEDSAMYFCASSRDVNQPQHFGDGTRLSIL.

About this clonotype itself: This may stem from a read error, because a much larger clone lies one nucleotide away. V is TRBV7-3 and J is TRBJ2-3; 11 bases agree with TRBD1. The J segment lost 4 bases and the V segment lost 4 bases, leaving 13 bases of the junction unmatched. Germline-derived CDR1 and CDR2 are SGHTA and FQGTGA. The CDR3 is 18 amino acids. The CDR3: CASSWKPGQGAPPDTQYF. In nucleotides, the CDR3 is TGTGCCAGCAGCTGGAAACCAGGACAGGGGGCGCCGCCAGATACGCAGTATTTT.

This clonotype was recorded only once. The chain combines TRBV5-1 with TRBJ2-1, with no clear D. Deletions cut 0 bases from V and 4 bases from J, with 11 bases between. Germline V CDR1 and CDR2: SGHRS, YFSETQ. CDR3 size: 15 residues. CDR3 nucleotide sequence: TGCGCCAGCAGCTTGGCGGTGCATGGGTACAATGAGCAGTTCTTC. Amino acids: CASSLAVHGYNEQFF.

On this clonotype itself: Given a much more abundant clone one base away, this may be a read error. The chain couples TRBV27 to TRBJ2-5; either TRBD1 or TRBD2 may supply D (6 bases each). The CDR3 totals 16 residues. V lost 10 bases to trimming and J lost 5 bases, with 26 bases between them. Germline CDR1 MNHEY, CDR2 SMNVEV (reference sequence). CDR3 amino acids: CATSPYGGGEWETQYF. CDR3 bases: TGTGCCACCTCCCCGTACGGGGGCGGAGAATGGGAGACCCAGTACTTC.

There are many counts of this clonotype. The genes are TRBV20-1 and TRBJ2-1; TRBD2 aligns across 9 bases. In germline, CDR1 is DFQATT, CDR2 SNEGSKA (reference sequence). Trimming cost V 5 bases and J 2 bases; bases outside gene matches: 7. This CDR3 is 15 amino acids long. The CDR3 reads CSAHLAGAAYNEQFF. In DNA form, the CDR3 reads TGCAGTGCTCATTTAGCGGGAGCGGCCTACAATGAGCAGTTCTTC.

CDR3 region: CASSPQNPLAGEQYF. CDR3 sequence (DNA): TGTGCCAGCTCACCGCAGAACCCACTAGCGGGGGAGCAGTACTTC. The V call is TRBV18, the J call TRBJ2-5; TRBD2 agrees at 11 bases. Germline assignment: CDR1 KGHSH and CDR2 LQKENI. V lost 3 bases, J lost 11 bases, and 11 bases stayed unmatched. The CDR3 has 15 amino acids.

With regard to this clonotype: It may be a read error: a sequence one base away is much more abundant. The chain uses TRBV15 and TRBJ2-6; either TRBD1 or TRBD2 may fit D (5 bases each). The CDR3 extends over 14 amino acids. Trimming took 9 bases from V and 4 from J, leaving 13 bases between them. Germline V lookup: CDR1 LNHNV, CDR2 YYDKDF (reference sequence). The CDR3 is CATEDRDGANVLTF. The CDR3 DNA is TGTGCCACGGAGGACCGGGACGGGGCCAACGTCCTGACTTTC.

Comment on this clonotype: A read error may explain this, as a much larger clone is one base away. The gene calls are TRBV15 and TRBJ2-7; possible D gene TRBD2, 5 bases. Germline lookup yields CDR1 LNHNV and CDR2 YYDKDF (reference sequence). CDR3 size: 13 residues. The V end lost 8 bases, the J end lost 12 bases, and 23 bases lay between the germline ends. The CDR3 is CATEPSPKNIRYF. CDR3 sequence (DNA): TGTGCCACCGAACCTAGCCCCAAAAACATTCGGTACTTC.

A word on this clonotype: One base away lies a much larger clone, so this may be a sequencing read error. J is TRBJ2-5 and V is TRBV20-1; TRBD1 agrees at 7 bases. The DNA end is more similar to TRBJ2-4, so the J call may be wrong. Germline-derived CDR1 and CDR2 are DFQATT and SNEGSKA (reference sequence). This CDR3 contains 14 residues. CDR3 DNA: TGCAGTGCTAGTACAGGGGAGTCCTTAAACATTCAGTACTTC. This codes for CSASTGESLNIQYF.